Listed here is a single T cell receptor (beta chain). The TCR beta library used iRepertoire HTBI primers with Arm-PCR amplification of CDR3. TCRdb reprocessed the multiplex PCR reads with MiXCR, giving one entry per CDR3 protein. The repertoire holds 300,000 to 500,000 distinct CDR3 sequences, around 20% seen once, with roughly 20% in the top ten. These data originate in a study of regulatory T cells in long-lasting Graves disease. The V gene lost 2 bases and the J gene lost 0 bases, with 10 bases spanning the gap. From germline, CDR1 is ENHRY and CDR2 SYGVKD. The CDR3 is 15 amino acids. The time point: persistent/refractory GD, antithyroid drugs over 5 years with positive TRAb. RNA extracted from PBMCs served as the sequencing template.

The chain employs TRBV10-3 and TRBJ2-5, with D perhaps TRBD2 (6 bases). This specimen was peripheral blood mononuclear cells (PBMCs), taken when the disease was refractory, from a patient treated with antithyroid drugs. The clonotype was recovered from a female donor with Graves disease. The CDR3 protein is CAISEIAANQETQYF. CDR3 bases: TGTGCCATCAGTGAGATAGCGGCAAACCAAGAGACCCAGTACTTC.